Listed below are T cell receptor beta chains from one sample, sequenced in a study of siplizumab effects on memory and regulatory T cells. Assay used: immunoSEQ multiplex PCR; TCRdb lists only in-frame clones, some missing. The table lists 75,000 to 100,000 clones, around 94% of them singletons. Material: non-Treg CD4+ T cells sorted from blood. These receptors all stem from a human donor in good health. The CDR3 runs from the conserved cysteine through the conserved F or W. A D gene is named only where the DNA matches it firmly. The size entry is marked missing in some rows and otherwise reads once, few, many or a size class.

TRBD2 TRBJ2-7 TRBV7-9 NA CASSLLPGLAGGDPYEQYF TGTGCCAGCAGCTTACTCCCGGGACTAGCGGGAGGGGACCCCTACGAGCAGTACTTC
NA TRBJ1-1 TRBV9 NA CASSIAKNTEAFF TGTGCCAGCAGCATAGCAAAGAACACTGAAGCTTTCTTT
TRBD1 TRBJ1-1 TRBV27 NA CASSWDRNRNTEAFF TGTGCCAGCAGTTGGGACAGAAACCGAAACACTGAAGCTTTCTTT
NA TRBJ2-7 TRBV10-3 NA CAITLGGPSSEQYF TGTGCCATCACCCTGGGGGGCCCCTCCTCCGAGCAGTACTTC
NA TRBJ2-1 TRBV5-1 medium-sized CASSLDARSNEQFF TGCGCCAGCAGCTTGGATGCCAGGTCGAATGAGCAGTTCTTC
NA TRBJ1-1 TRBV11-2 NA CASSLDQAVGTEAFF TGTGCCAGCAGCTTAGACCAGGCGGTGGGCACTGAAGCTTTCTTT
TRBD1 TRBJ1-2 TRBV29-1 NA CSVEDPGTGPGYTF TGCAGCGTTGAAGACCCCGGGACAGGGCCTGGCTACACCTTC
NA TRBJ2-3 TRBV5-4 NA CASSLVPGVGTDTQYF TGTGCCAGCAGCTTGGTTCCAGGGGTGGGCACAGATACGCAGTATTTT
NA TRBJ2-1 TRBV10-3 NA CAISPEIPNNEQFF TGTGCCATCAGTCCGGAGATACCTAACAATGAGCAGTTCTTC
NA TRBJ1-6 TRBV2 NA CASRSEQGYNSPLHF TGTGCCAGCAGATCCGAACAGGGTTATAATTCACCCCTCCACTTT
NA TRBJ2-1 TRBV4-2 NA CASSQEASVSGYEQFF TGTGCCAGCAGCCAAGAGGCTTCTGTAAGCGGCTATGAGCAGTTCTTC
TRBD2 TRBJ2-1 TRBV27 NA CASSLRTSGRGNEQFF TGTGCCAGCAGCCTCCGGACTAGCGGGAGGGGCAATGAGCAGTTCTTC
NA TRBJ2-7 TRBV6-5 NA CASSRDPISYEQYF TGTGCCAGCAGTAGGGACCCTATCTCCTACGAGCAGTACTTC
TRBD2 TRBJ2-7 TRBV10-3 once CAISYSGTGYEQYF TGTGCCATTAGTTATAGCGGGACCGGCTACGAGCAGTACTTC
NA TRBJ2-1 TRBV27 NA CASSLPGASYNEQFF TGTGCCAGCAGTTTACCAGGGGCCTCCTACAATGAGCAGTTCTTC
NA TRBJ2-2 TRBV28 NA CASRYRGTRPTGELFF TGTGCCAGCAGGTACAGGGGGACTAGGCCCACCGGGGAGCTGTTTTTT